The clone carrying this T cell receptor (beta chain) was seen a few times. The data were obtained in a study of blood T cell repertoires in COVID-19. Across the whole study: COVID-19 samples, acute and convalescent, were from the United States, Italy and Spain. PBMCs, B-cell-depleted T cells, or T cells were the source of the cDNA or gDNA that made up the material.

The CDR3 is 14 amino acids. The V end lost 1 base, the J end lost 2 bases, and 9 bases lay between the germline ends. Germline CDR1 reads SGHAT; CDR2 reads FQNNGV. The authors' processing: How many nucleated cells were present was estimated from reference gene primer amplification. The table came from immunoSEQ multiplex PCR; TCRdb's copy has only in-frame clones and leaves some out. V, J and clone size derive from that table, while D and trimming were established from the DNA sequence. The table shows approximately 130,000 clones, with around 88% occurring only once. The specimen sequenced was peripheral blood. The chain recombines TRBV11-2 with TRBJ2-7; D gene uncertain. This receptor was taken from a woman in her forties or fifties who had recovered from COVID-19. CDR3 coding DNA: TGTGCCAGCAGCTTAGTGAGCGCGACCTACGAGCAGTACTTC. As protein: CASSLVSATYEQYF.